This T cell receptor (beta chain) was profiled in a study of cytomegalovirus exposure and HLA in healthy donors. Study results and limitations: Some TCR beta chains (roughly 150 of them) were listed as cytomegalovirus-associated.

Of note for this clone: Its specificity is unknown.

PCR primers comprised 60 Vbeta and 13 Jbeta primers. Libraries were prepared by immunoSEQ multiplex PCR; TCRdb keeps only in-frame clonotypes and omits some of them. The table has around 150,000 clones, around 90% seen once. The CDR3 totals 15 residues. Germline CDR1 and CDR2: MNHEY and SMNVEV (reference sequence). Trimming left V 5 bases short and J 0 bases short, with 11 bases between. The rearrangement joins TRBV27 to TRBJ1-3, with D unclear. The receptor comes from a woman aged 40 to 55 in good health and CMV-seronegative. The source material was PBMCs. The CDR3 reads CASSDLRSSGNTIYF. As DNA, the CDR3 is TGTGCCAGCAGTGACTTACGAAGCTCTGGAAACACCATATATTTT.